This TCR beta chain was retrieved from a study of control samples from healthy donors and cancer patients. Assay used: immunoSEQ multiplex PCR; TCRdb lists only in-frame clones, some missing. The sample lists approximately 140,000 clones; roughly 86% were seen once. This CDR3 is 14 amino acids long. Germline assignment: CDR1 MDHEN and CDR2 SYDVKM. The V end lost 6 bases, the J end lost 11 bases, and 19 bases lay between the germline ends. The source material was PBMCs. This TCR was recovered from a man aged 50-60 years with head and neck cancer. This chain connects TRBV28 to TRBJ1-4; no reliable D call. The CDR3 region has the DNA TGTGCCAGCAGCAGCAGCGTTTTCGACGCGAAACTGTTTTTT. Encoded protein: CASSSSVFDAKLFF. The variable domain in full, with the rest retrieved from reference TRBV28 and TRBJ1-4, is DVKVTQSSRYLVKRTGEKVFLECVQDMDHENMFWYRQDPGLGLRLIYFSYDVKMKEKGDIPEGYSVSREKKERFSLILESASTNQTSMYLCASSSSVFDAKLFFGSGTQLSVL.